The rows below give T cell receptor beta chains drawn from one sample of a study of T cells in Graves' hyperthyroidism and ophthalmopathy. TCRdb redid the calling of the multiplex PCR reads with MiXCR, one entry per CDR3 protein. The table includes 300,000 or so distinct CDR3 sequences, about 15% detected once. Sequencing used blood. Receptor source: a man aged 25 to 40 with Graves' hyperthyroidism. The CDR3 runs from the conserved cysteine through the conserved F or W. The D gene is left open where the match is weak. A clone size is listed for some rows: how often the clone was seen (once, few, many), or a class if it is expanded.

size: few; J: TRBJ2-2; V: TRBV19; D: TRBD2; CDR3: CASSSALAGEGGGELFF; DNA: TGTGCCAGTAGTTCTGCACTAGCGGGAGAGGGAGGCGGGGAGCTGTTTTTT
size: few; J: TRBJ1-1; V: TRBV5-8; D: NA; CDR3: CASGLVGNTEAFF; DNA: TGTGCCAGCGGCTTGGTGGGGAACACTGAAGCTTTCTTT
size: NA; J: TRBJ1-1; V: TRBV28; D: NA; CDR3: CASTPPGGEHEAFF; DNA: TGTGCCAGCACCCCCCCCGGAGGGGAACATGAAGCTTTCTTT
size: NA; J: TRBJ1-1; V: TRBV7-9; D: NA; CDR3: CASSLVVGRRPGEAFF; DNA: TGTGCCAGCAGCTTAGTAGTCGGCAGGCGGCCAGGTGAAGCTTTCTTT
size: few; J: TRBJ2-7; V: TRBV7-9; D: NA; CDR3: CASSDGQSTYEQYF; DNA: TGTGCCAGCAGCGATGGACAGTCTACGTACGAGCAGTACTTC
size: many; J: TRBJ2-5; V: TRBV18; D: TRBD1; CDR3: CASSPRTGTKETQYF; DNA: TGTGCCAGCTCACCCCGGACAGGGACAAAAGAGACCCAGTACTTC
size: many; J: TRBJ1-1; V: TRBV3-1; D: NA; CDR3: CASSPEVGAGAFF; DNA: TGTGCCAGCAGCCCAGAAGTGGGGGCTGGGGCTTTCTTT
size: many; J: TRBJ2-7; V: TRBV10-1; D: NA; CDR3: CASSDRPYEQYF; DNA: TGCGCCAGCAGTGATCGACCATACGAGCAGTACTTC
size: NA; J: TRBJ2-5; V: TRBV7-9; D: NA; CDR3: CASSFRQSQETQYF; DNA: TGTGCCAGCAGCTTTAGACAGAGCCAAGAGACCCAGTACTTC
size: few; J: TRBJ2-1; V: TRBV9; D: TRBD2; CDR3: CASSWEGVFNEQFF; DNA: TGTGCCAGCAGCTGGGAGGGAGTGTTCAATGAGCAGTTCTTC
size: NA; J: TRBJ2-7; V: TRBV20-1; D: TRBD2; CDR3: CSARDIIAGGGEQYF; DNA: TGCAGTGCTAGAGATATAATCGCGGGAGGGGGCGAGCAGTACTTC
size: many; J: TRBJ2-7; V: TRBV7-6; D: NA; CDR3: CASTNRDEQYF; DNA: TGTGCCAGCACGAACAGGGACGAGCAGTACTTC
size: few; J: TRBJ2-7; V: TRBV20-1; D: TRBD2; CDR3: CSAISGRGGYEQYF; DNA: TGCAGTGCGATATCGGGGCGGGGGGGTTACGAGCAGTACTTC
size: many; J: TRBJ2-1; V: TRBV11-2; D: TRBD2; CDR3: CASSLTTSGVGQHEQFF; DNA: TGTGCCAGCAGCTTAACCACTAGCGGGGTCGGTCAGCATGAGCAGTTCTTC
size: many; J: TRBJ2-7; V: TRBV5-4; D: NA; CDR3: CASSNTGTAFEQYF; DNA: TGTGCCAGCAGCAACACCGGGACGGCCTTCGAGCAGTACTTC
size: many; J: TRBJ2-7; V: TRBV6-1; D: NA; CDR3: CASSEARQAYEQYF; DNA: TGTGCCAGCAGTGAAGCAAGACAGGCCTACGAGCAGTACTTC
size: many; J: TRBJ2-7; V: TRBV11-2; D: TRBD1; CDR3: CASRRTGQGLNEQYF; DNA: TGTGCCAGCCGCCGAACGGGACAGGGATTAAACGAGCAGTACTTC
size: NA; J: TRBJ1-5; V: TRBV4-1; D: NA; CDR3: CASSQSGRNNQPQHF; DNA: TGCGCCAGCAGTCAATCTGGACGGAACAATCAGCCCCAGCATTTT
size: NA; J: TRBJ1-1; V: TRBV13; D: NA; CDR3: CASSLWGATEAFF; DNA: TGTGCCAGCAGCTTATGGGGGGCCACTGAAGCTTTCTTT
size: many; J: TRBJ2-1; V: TRBV2; D: NA; CDR3: CASSRGALYNEQFF; DNA: TGTGCCAGCAGTCGGGGGGCCCTCTACAATGAGCAGTTCTTC
size: many; J: TRBJ2-3; V: TRBV5-1; D: TRBD2; CDR3: CASSRGLAGAQDTQYF; DNA: TGCGCCAGCAGCCGCGGACTAGCGGGAGCACAAGATACGCAGTATTTT
size: many; J: TRBJ2-7; V: TRBV24-1; D: TRBD1; CDR3: CATSDPVGQPYEQYF; DNA: TGTGCCACCAGTGACCCAGTGGGACAGCCTTACGAGCAGTACTTC
size: NA; J: TRBJ2-2; V: TRBV30; D: TRBD1; CDR3: CATSKGASTGELFF; DNA: TGTGCCACCTCCAAGGGGGCGAGCACCGGGGAGCTGTTTTTT
size: few; J: TRBJ2-1; V: TRBV18; D: NA; CDR3: CASSLGETAYNEQFF; DNA: TGTGCCAGCTCATTGGGGGAGACCGCCTACAATGAGCAGTTCTTC
size: NA; J: TRBJ2-3; V: TRBV24-1; D: NA; CDR3: CATSDPPGTDTQYF; DNA: TGTGCCACCAGTGACCCGCCCGGCACAGATACGCAGTATTTT
size: NA; J: TRBJ1-2; V: TRBV9; D: NA; CDR3: CASSVEVQGYGYTF; DNA: TGTGCCAGCAGCGTAGAAGTACAGGGCTACGGCTACACCTTC
size: few; J: TRBJ2-7; V: TRBV27; D: NA; CDR3: CASSRPGAGVTYEQYF; DNA: TGTGCCAGCAGCCGCCCGGGGGCAGGGGTAACCTACGAGCAGTACTTC
size: NA; J: TRBJ2-3; V: TRBV20-1; D: TRBD2; CDR3: CSATHPTSGTTDTQYF; DNA: TGCAGTGCTACCCACCCGACTAGCGGGACCACAGATACGCAGTATTTT
size: many; J: TRBJ2-5; V: TRBV12-3/TRBV12-4; D: NA; CDR3: CASSFGQGGVETQYF; DNA: TGTGCCAGCAGTTTTGGGCAGGGCGGGGTAGAGACCCAGTACTTC
size: many; J: TRBJ2-1; V: TRBV11-2; D: NA; CDR3: CASSLDYGIRAEQFF; DNA: TGTGCCAGCAGCTTAGATTATGGCATAAGGGCGGAGCAGTTCTTC
size: many; J: TRBJ1-3; V: TRBV3-1; D: NA; CDR3: CASSQDVSSGNTIYF; DNA: TGTGCCAGCAGCCAAGATGTTAGCTCTGGAAACACCATATATTTT
size: many; J: TRBJ2-1; V: TRBV9; D: NA; CDR3: CASSVAGTLYNEQFF; DNA: TGTGCCAGCAGCGTAGCCGGGACTCTCTACAATGAGCAGTTCTTC
size: many; J: TRBJ2-5; V: TRBV28; D: NA; CDR3: CASRLYGAGETQYF; DNA: TGTGCCAGCCGCCTTTACGGGGCGGGAGAGACCCAGTACTTC
size: NA; J: TRBJ2-3; V: TRBV12-5; D: TRBD2; CDR3: CASARGGGAQNTQYF; DNA: TGTGCTAGTGCTCGGGGGGGCGGAGCACAGAATACGCAGTATTTT
size: NA; J: TRBJ2-7; V: TRBV5-4; D: NA; CDR3: CASSTPTDYEQYF; DNA: TGTGCCAGCAGCACCCCGACAGACTACGAGCAGTACTTC
size: many; J: TRBJ1-1; V: TRBV5-1; D: NA; CDR3: CASSPAPGDSAFF; DNA: TGCGCCAGCAGCCCCGCCCCGGGGGACTCGGCTTTCTTT
size: many; J: TRBJ2-1; V: TRBV24-1; D: TRBD2; CDR3: CATSDTPGAGGGNEQFF; DNA: TGTGCCACCAGTGATACCCCCGGGGCGGGAGGGGGGAATGAGCAGTTCTTC
size: few; J: TRBJ1-1; V: TRBV24-1; D: TRBD1; CDR3: CATSRGQGGSTEAFF; DNA: TGTGCCACCAGTCGCGGACAGGGAGGATCCACTGAAGCTTTCTTT
size: many; J: TRBJ2-3; V: TRBV28; D: NA; CDR3: CASTTTSYGIADTQYF; DNA: TGTGCCAGCACCACTACTTCTTATGGGATCGCGGATACGCAGTATTTT
size: many; J: TRBJ2-7; V: TRBV6-1; D: TRBD1; CDR3: CASSDPGQGDYEQYF; DNA: TGTGCCAGCAGCGATCCGGGACAGGGGGACTACGAGCAGTACTTC
size: NA; J: TRBJ2-1; V: TRBV24-1; D: NA; CDR3: CASFGKVPYGEQFF; DNA: TGTGCCTCCTTTGGGAAAGTACCCTATGGTGAGCAGTTCTTC
size: many; J: TRBJ2-1; V: TRBV30; D: TRBD2; CDR3: CAWSVLAGVGQFF; DNA: TGTGCCTGGAGTGTCCTAGCGGGAGTCGGGCAGTTCTTC
size: many; J: TRBJ2-1; V: TRBV12-3/TRBV12-4; D: NA; CDR3: CASSSRLDQEQFF; DNA: TGTGCCAGCAGTTCCCGCCTAGACCAGGAGCAGTTCTTC
size: many; J: TRBJ2-7; V: TRBV3-1; D: TRBD2; CDR3: CASSQDRLAAYEQYF; DNA: TGTGCCAGCAGCCAAGATAGGCTAGCGGCTTACGAGCAGTACTTC
size: many; J: TRBJ2-1; V: TRBV6-2/TRBV6-3; D: TRBD2; CDR3: CASSSTSGGEQFF; DNA: TGTGCCAGCAGTTCCACTAGCGGGGGTGAGCAGTTCTTC
size: many; J: TRBJ1-4; V: TRBV2; D: NA; CDR3: CASSEATGEKLFF; DNA: TGTGCCAGCAGTGAAGCGACAGGCGAAAAACTGTTTTTT
size: few; J: TRBJ2-7; V: TRBV28; D: NA; CDR3: CASSFRGKHYEQYF; DNA: TGTGCCAGCAGTTTCCGGGGGAAACACTACGAGCAGTACTTC
size: many; J: TRBJ2-7; V: TRBV27; D: NA; CDR3: CASSLEPGKRGEQYF; DNA: TGTGCCAGCAGTCTGGAACCAGGGAAGAGGGGCGAGCAGTACTTC
size: many; J: TRBJ1-2; V: TRBV28; D: TRBD1; CDR3: CASRTGGEGQRGYTF; DNA: TGTGCCAGCAGGACAGGGGGCGAGGGACAGAGGGGCTACACCTTC
size: NA; J: TRBJ1-5; V: TRBV4-2; D: NA; CDR3: CASSQDQAQPQHF; DNA: TGTGCCAGCAGCCAAGATCAGGCGCAGCCCCAGCATTTT
size: NA; J: TRBJ2-2; V: TRBV20-1; D: NA; CDR3: CSATREDGGELFF; DNA: TGCAGTGCTACAAGGGAGGACGGCGGGGAGCTGTTTTTT
size: many; J: TRBJ2-5; V: TRBV28; D: NA; CDR3: CASNHGGTQETQYF; DNA: TGTGCCAGCAATCATGGAGGGACGCAAGAGACCCAGTACTTC
size: NA; J: TRBJ2-7; V: TRBV28; D: TRBD2; CDR3: CASSIAGTSGSSYEQYF; DNA: TGTGCCAGCAGTATCGCCGGGACTAGCGGGAGCTCCTACGAGCAGTACTTC